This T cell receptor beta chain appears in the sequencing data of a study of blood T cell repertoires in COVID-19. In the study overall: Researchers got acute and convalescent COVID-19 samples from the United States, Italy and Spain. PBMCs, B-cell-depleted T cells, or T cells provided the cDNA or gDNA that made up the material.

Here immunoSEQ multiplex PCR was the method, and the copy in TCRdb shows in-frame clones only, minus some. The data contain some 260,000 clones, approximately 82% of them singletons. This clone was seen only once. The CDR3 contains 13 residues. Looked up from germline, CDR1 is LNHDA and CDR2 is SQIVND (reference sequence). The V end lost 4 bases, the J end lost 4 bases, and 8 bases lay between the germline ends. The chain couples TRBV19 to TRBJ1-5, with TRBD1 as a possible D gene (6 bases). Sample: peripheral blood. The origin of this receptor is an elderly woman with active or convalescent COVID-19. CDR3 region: CASSSQGNQPQHF. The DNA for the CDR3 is TGTGCCAGTAGTAGCCAGGGGAATCAGCCCCAGCATTTT.